The entry that follows covers one T cell receptor beta chain sequence. What it recognizes is unknown. The sample's time point: newly diagnosed GD, antithyroid drugs for less than 3 months. Preparation of the TCR library used RNA extracted from PBMCs. It was by American Thyroid Association guidelines that Graves' disease was diagnosed. HTBI primers from iRepertoire and Arm-PCR of CDR3 regions yielded the TCR beta libraries. Via MiXCR, TCRdb re-called the multiplex PCR reads, giving one row per CDR3 protein. The data contain hundreds of thousands of distinct CDR3 sequences, roughly 15% of them singletons. This sample is drawn from a study of regulatory T cells in long-lasting Graves disease. Study findings and constraints: Between persistent patients, a few thousand public clonotypes were shared, exceeding the roughly 920 shared between new patients. Persistent Graves' disease cases displayed lower TCR diversity than newly diagnosed ones.

The CDR3 runs 15 residues. V lost 6 bases, J lost 7 bases, and 9 bases stayed unmatched. Per the germline V gene, CDR1 is MDHEN and CDR2 is SYDVKM. This same sample was also part of a study on T cells in Graves' hyperthyroidism and ophthalmopathy.

The clonotype originates from a woman in her 30s with Graves disease. The chain joins TRBV28 to TRBJ1-6; TRBD1 aligns across 7 bases. The starting material was peripheral blood mononuclear cells (PBMCs), obtained at new diagnosis, from a patient treated with antithyroid drugs. CDR3 sequence reads: CASREQQGNNSPLHF. DNA of the CDR3: TGTGCCAGCAGGGAACAACAGGGGAACAATTCACCCCTCCACTTT.